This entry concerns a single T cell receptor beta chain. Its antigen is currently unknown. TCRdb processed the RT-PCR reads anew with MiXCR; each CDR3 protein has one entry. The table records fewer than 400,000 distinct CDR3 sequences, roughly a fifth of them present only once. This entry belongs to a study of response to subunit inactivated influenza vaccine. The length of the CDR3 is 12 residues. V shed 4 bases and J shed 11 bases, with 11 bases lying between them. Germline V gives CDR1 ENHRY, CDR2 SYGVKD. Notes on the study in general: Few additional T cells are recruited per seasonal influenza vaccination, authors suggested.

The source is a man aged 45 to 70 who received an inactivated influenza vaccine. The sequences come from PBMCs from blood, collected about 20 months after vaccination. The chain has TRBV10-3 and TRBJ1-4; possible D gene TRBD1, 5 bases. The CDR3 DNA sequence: TGTGCCATCAGTGCAGGGAGTCAGAAACTGTTTTTT. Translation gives CAISAGSQKLFF.